This T cell receptor (beta chain) originates from a study of blood T cells in healthy people across ages. Combining a sample-barcoded 5' primer with a J-beta primer mix, a second PCR ran for roughly 7 to 11 cycles. A single record per CDR3 protein comes from TCRdb applying MiXCR to the 5' RACE reads. Among under 2 million distinct CDR3 sequences, about 31% were seen once, and the ten largest hold over 9%. The germline CDR1 and CDR2 sequences are MGHRA and YSYEKL. The CDR3 is 16 residues long. V lost 0 bases and J lost 0, with 12 bases in between. The gene calls are TRBV4-1 and TRBJ2-7; D remains unclear. The receptor was derived from a woman in her 30s in good health. Sequencing input: blood. The CDR3 region has the DNA TGCGCCAGCAGCCAAGATTTTTCCCGGGTCTCCTACGAGCAGTACTTC. This translates into CASSQDFSRVSYEQYF.